This TCR beta chain is drawn from a study of shared clonotypes between healthy human individuals. Produced via immunoSEQ multiplex PCR; TCRdb's table is partial and in-frame only. The sample consists of around 2.5 million clones, roughly 93% of them appearing once. The sequencing input was naive CD4+ T cells from PBMCs. Noted subset: CD45RA+ positively selected. This TCR derives from a man younger than 35 in good health. Some clones in this sample may be carry-over from other donors' samples.

CDR3 in amino acids: CASSLGHPRPYEQYF. The CDR3 coding sequence is TGTGCCAGCAGCTTGGGACATCCGAGGCCCTACGAGCAGTACTTC. V gene TRBV7-9 combines with J gene TRBJ2-7; TRBD1 might be the D (6 bases). V was shortened by 3 bases and J by 2 bases, with 14 bases between the two germline ends. The germline V gene encodes CDR1 SEHNR and CDR2 FQNEAQ (reference sequence). This CDR3 is built from 15 residues.